This TCR beta chain was recovered during a study of OX40 agonist ivuxolimab in advanced cancers. Concerning the study at large: The costimulatory receptor OX40 (CD134) was targeted by ivuxolimab, a fully human IgG2 agonistic monoclonal antibody. Intravenous ivuxolimab was administered to patients every 2 weeks at six dose levels: 0.01, 0.1, 0.3, 1.5, 3 and 10 mg/kg. Among the 50 to 55 dose-escalation patients, 19 had hepatocellular carcinoma, 15 or so melanoma, 9 renal cell carcinoma and 9 head and neck cancer. In the dose-escalation cohort, more than 80% of patients were male, and the mean age was roughly 56 years with a range of roughly 23 to 79. Patients were allowed to have had prior anti-PD-1, anti-PD-L1 or anti-CTLA-4 therapy, and approximately 40% of the dose-escalation patients had been treated with checkpoint inhibitors. Partial responses were achieved by three dose-escalation patients, of whom one had hepatocellular carcinoma and two had cutaneous melanoma. Peripheral TCRbeta sequencing aimed to test whether ivuxolimab altered TCR sequence diversity and caused clonal T-cell expansion. The paper reports the monotherapy dose-escalation portion (N of about 50 patients) of the phase I ivuxolimab trial.

About this clone: Its binding antigen is unknown. Per-nucleotide qualities are absent, and no much larger clonotype sits a single base away.

Study-wide conclusions, independent of this receptor: At doses of 0.1 to 3.0 mg/kg, clonal expansion of both CD4+ and CD8+ T cells in blood was seen between baseline and week 6. Which antigens the clonally expanded peripheral T cells were specific for was not determined. In partial responders in the 0.1-3.0 mg/kg groups, normalized peripheral clonal expansion was found to be among the lowest, especially among CD8+ T cells. After ivuxolimab, expanded clones were on average more numerous among CD8+ T cells than among CD4+ T cells. Low levels of normalized T-cell clonal expansion were also seen in some patients who did not respond.

The trial excluded patients who had a history of autoimmune disease or who were on systemic immunosuppression. Peripheral blood for TCR sequencing was drawn from every dose cohort at baseline, at cycle 4 day 1 and at cycle 7 day 1. The samples were taken from a phase I, first-in-human, multicenter, open-label dose-escalation trial of ivuxolimab. The trial enrolled adults with locally advanced or metastatic head and neck squamous cell, hepatocellular, melanoma or renal cell carcinoma. Before TCR sequencing, CD4+ T cells and CD8+ T cells were sorted from peripheral blood as separate populations. To sequence the TCRbeta CDR3 region, genomic DNA was isolated from the sorted cells. TCRbeta CDR3 regions were sequenced using the immunoSEQ Assay. Drawn from immuneACCESS, this table holds only the in-frame rearrangements with V and J called that TCRdb kept. Clones are partly lost; checked studies trace under half to an unresolved V gene and leave the rest unexplained. Within this sample are roughly 79,000 clones, with about 90% of them counted one time only. The ten largest clones represent approximately 11% of the sample.

V is cut back by 3 bases and J by 4 bases, with 1 base in the junction unmatched. The germline V gene supplies CDR1 SGDLS and CDR2 YYNGEE. From cysteine to phenylalanine, the CDR3 is 14 amino acids long. CDR3 DNA is the only sequence kept; it has 42 bases, read in frame from the first base. The chain employs TRBV9 and TRBJ2-2, with 9 bases matching TRBD1. This specimen was CD4+ or CD8+ T cells sorted from blood, taken in a trial of the OX40 agonist ivuxolimab. The clonotype was recovered from an adult with an advanced solid tumor such as melanoma, head and neck, liver or kidney cancer. The CDR3 is CASSATGGTGELFF. The DNA reads TGTGCCAGCAGCGCGACAGGGGGCACCGGGGAGCTGTTTTTT. When the CDR3 is completed using the reference TRBV9 and TRBJ2-2 genes on either side, the full variable domain is DSGVTQTPKHLITATGQRVTLRCSPRSGDLSVYWYQQSLDQGLQFLIQYYNGEERAKGNILERFSAQQFPDLHSELNLSSLELGDSALYFCASSATGGTGELFFGEGSRLTVL.